These 17 T cell receptor beta chains came from one sample sequenced in a study of blood T cell repertoires in COVID-19. Assay: immunoSEQ multiplex PCR; the TCRdb copy retains only in-frame clones and omits some. The profile shows over 200,000 clones, around nine tenths of them singletons. The specimen was peripheral blood. The origin of the receptors is a woman aged 18-30 years who had recovered from COVID-19.

The chain links TRBV5-8 to TRBJ2-3; 9 bases are a match to TRBD1. Germline loops: CDR1 SGHTS, CDR2 YDEGEE. After removal of 4 bases from V and 4 bases from J, the junction contained 7 bases not matched to a gene. The CDR3 totals 15 residues. Here the CDR3 reads CASSGTGYRADTQYF. For the CDR3, the DNA is TGTGCCAGCAGCGGGACAGGGTATAGGGCAGATACGCAGTATTTT.

This clone was recorded a few times. The chain couples TRBV7-8 to TRBJ2-1; 13 nucleotides match TRBD2. Germline V gives CDR1 SGHVS, CDR2 FQNEAQ. With V trimmed by 0 bases and J by 7 bases, 3 bases remained unmatched. This CDR3 contains 16 residues. The chain's CDR3 is CASSLARLAGGNEQFF. The CDR3 DNA follows: TGTGCCAGCAGCTTAGCCCGACTAGCGGGAGGTAATGAGCAGTTCTTC.

This chain connects TRBV4-2 to TRBJ2-1; TRBD2 agrees at 13 bases. J was trimmed by 4 bases and V by 3 bases; bases with no gene match: 15. The germline gives CDR1 LGHNA, CDR2 YNFKEQ. There are 20 residues in the CDR3. Here the CDR3 DNA reads TGTGCCAGCAGCCAGGAACGACTAGCGGGAGGAGGGCCCCTATACAATGAGCAGTTCTTC. Protein product: CASSQERLAGGGPLYNEQFF.

The chain combines TRBV21-1 with TRBJ1-5; the tabulated D call, TRBD1, remains unverified against the DNA. TRBV21-1 is a recognized pseudogene. The CDR3 spans 15 residues. CDR3 sequence: CATPPGDRVNQPQHF. The CDR3 DNA reads as TGTGCCACCCCTCCAGGGGACAGGGTCAATCAGCCCCAGCATTTT.

The rearrangement joins TRBV7-6 to TRBJ2-1; 10 bases map to TRBD2. This CDR3 region has 15 residues. V lost 5 bases to trimming and J lost 6 bases; unmatched junction nucleotides: 7. Germline lookup yields CDR1 SGHVS and CDR2 FNYEAQ. CDR3 bases: TGTGCCAGCAGCGCGGGGACTAGCGACGTCAATGAGCAGTTCTTC. Amino acids: CASSAGTSDVNEQFF.

This rearrangement joins TRBV5-1 to TRBJ2-7; 7 nucleotides line up with TRBD1. Germline V gene data show CDR1 as SGHRS and CDR2 as YFSETQ. J gave up 2 bases and V 4 bases, and 6 bases lay outside the gene matches. The CDR3 contains 14 residues. This chain's CDR3 is CASSTDRDAYEQYF. The CDR3 coding sequence is TGCGCCAGCAGCACAGACAGGGACGCCTACGAGCAGTACTTC.

The J gene is TRBJ1-2, the V gene TRBV6-5; D may be TRBD1 (5 bases). Trimming removed 3 bases from V and 6 bases from J, with 11 bases in between. The CDR3 consists of 13 residues. Germline values: CDR1 MNHEY, CDR2 SVGAGI. The CDR3 region is CASSYWQGDGYTF. As DNA, the CDR3 is TGTGCCAGCAGTTATTGGCAGGGCGATGGCTACACCTTC.

Only a few counts were recorded for this clone. V gene TRBV10-1 combines with J gene TRBJ1-2; no clear D gene. This CDR3 has 14 amino acids. Trimming removed 3 bases at V and 8 bases at J, with 16 bases between. From germline, CDR1 is WNHNN and CDR2 SYGVQD (reference sequence). CDR3 region: CASSDHYPSTGYTF. CDR3 DNA sequence: TGCGCCAGCAGTGACCATTATCCGAGCACCGGCTACACCTTC.

The chain joins TRBV27 to TRBJ2-7; TRBD2 matches at 8 bases. Germline assignment: CDR1 MNHEY and CDR2 SMNVEV (reference sequence). This CDR3 contains 18 residues. V shed 7 bases and J 2 bases; nucleotides not matched to a gene: 19. The CDR3 coding sequence is TGTGCCAGCACCCGCGGGACACACACTAGCGGAAGACCCTACGAGCAGTACTTC. Its translation: CASTRGTHTSGRPYEQYF.

The chain combines TRBV7-6 with TRBJ2-1; tentative D call: TRBD2 (6 bases). The germline V and J ends were trimmed by 5 bases and 0 bases, with 11 bases remaining between them. Germline assignment: CDR1 SGHVS and CDR2 FNYEAQ. This CDR3 region has 15 residues. The CDR3 sequence: CASSPPGVSYNEQFF. The CDR3 DNA reads TGTGCCAGCAGCCCGCCGGGAGTCTCCTACAATGAGCAGTTCTTC.

This sequence joins TRBV9 and TRBJ2-1; 9 bases agree with TRBD2. The germline V gene has CDR1 SGDLS and CDR2 YYNGEE. The CDR3 is 16 residues long. The ends lost 2 bases at V and 3 bases at J; junction bases unmatched: 6. The CDR3 here is CASSVVAGVVYNEQFF. As DNA, the CDR3 is TGTGCCAGCAGCGTCGTAGCGGGAGTCGTCTACAATGAGCAGTTCTTC.

This chain connects TRBV11-3 to TRBJ2-1; TRBD1 matches 7 bases. This CDR3 comprises 17 residues. V dropped 1 base and J dropped 0; count of bases not matched to a gene: 6. CDR1 is SGHNT and CDR2 is YENEEA in the germline V gene. This chain's CDR3 is CASSLALTGSSYNEQFF. CDR3 bases: TGTGCCAGCAGCTTAGCTCTGACAGGGAGCTCCTACAATGAGCAGTTCTTC.

This sequence joins TRBV7-6 and TRBJ2-2; D is unclear. V gave up 5 bases and J gave up 6 bases, with 10 bases separating them. The CDR3 sequence is 13 residues long. Looked up from germline, CDR1 is SGHVS and CDR2 is FNYEAQ. CDR3 DNA: TGTGCCAGCAGCCAAGCCCCTTCCGGGGAGCTGTTTTTT. Residues: CASSQAPSGELFF.

V and J are TRBV5-6 and TRBJ1-5, with D perhaps TRBD1 (5 bases). The CDR3 consists of 15 residues. Germline values: CDR1 SGHDT, CDR2 YYEEEE. Trimming pared 4 bases from V and 5 bases from J, leaving 16 bases between. For the CDR3, the DNA is TGTGCCAGCAGCCCGTCCCGGGACTGGGATCAGCCCCAGCATTTT. It yields the protein CASSPSRDWDQPQHF.

The chain carries TRBV12-3 or TRBV12-4 and TRBJ2-7; D might be TRBD1 (5 bases). The CDR3 loop spans 13 amino acids. V lost 1 base and J lost 2, with 6 bases in between. The CDR3, as DNA: TGTGCCAGCAGTTTAGGCAGGGCCTACGAGCAGTACTTC. Its protein is CASSLGRAYEQYF.

This chain connects TRBV14 to TRBJ1-2, with 9 positions matching TRBD1. Germline loops: CDR1 SGHDN, CDR2 FVKESK. The CDR3 length is 14 residues. V gave up 10 bases and J gave up 2 bases; unmatched junction bases: 8. The CDR3 here is CATGTGSPNYGYTF. In DNA, the CDR3 is TGTGCCACCGGGACAGGGTCCCCAAACTATGGCTACACCTTC.

The rearrangement joins TRBV3-1 (or the pseudogene TRBV3-2) to TRBJ2-1, with D possibly matching TRBD2 (5 bases). The CDR3 totals 13 residues. Germline V gives CDR1 LGHDT, CDR2 YNNKEL (reference sequence). Trimming took 3 bases from V and 4 from J, leaving 7 bases between them. Here the CDR3 reads CASSHTSYNEQFF. The DNA for the CDR3 is TGTGCCAGCAGCCATACTAGTTACAATGAGCAGTTCTTC.